This TCR beta chain was documented in a study of blood T cells in healthy people across ages. The CDR3 sequence is 14 residues long. From germline, CDR1 is SQVTM and CDR2 ANQGSEA. The ends lost 7 bases at V and 6 bases at J; junction bases unmatched: 13. A second PCR of about 7 to 12 cycles used a sample-barcoded 5' primer and a J-beta primer mix. There were at least 2.5 million CDR3-containing paired-end reads obtained from each sample. MiXCR, applied by TCRdb to the 5' RACE reads, yields one record per CDR3 protein. The table includes about 720,000 distinct CDR3 sequences, roughly 25% detected once. The sample was also linked to a second study, of T cells of mothers and their children. That work states: The people who donated were a few healthy Caucasian mothers and their six children. Related mother-child pairs showed slightly, non-significantly higher overlap than unrelated pairs.

The source of this sequence is a boy aged 5 to 17 in good health. Sequenced sample: blood. The rearrangement links TRBV29-1 to TRBJ2-7; TRBD1 aligns across 9 bases. Written as DNA, the CDR3 is TGCAGCGCCCTGCCGGGACAGGGAGGCGGCGAGCAGTACTTC. This gives the protein CSALPGQGGGEQYF.